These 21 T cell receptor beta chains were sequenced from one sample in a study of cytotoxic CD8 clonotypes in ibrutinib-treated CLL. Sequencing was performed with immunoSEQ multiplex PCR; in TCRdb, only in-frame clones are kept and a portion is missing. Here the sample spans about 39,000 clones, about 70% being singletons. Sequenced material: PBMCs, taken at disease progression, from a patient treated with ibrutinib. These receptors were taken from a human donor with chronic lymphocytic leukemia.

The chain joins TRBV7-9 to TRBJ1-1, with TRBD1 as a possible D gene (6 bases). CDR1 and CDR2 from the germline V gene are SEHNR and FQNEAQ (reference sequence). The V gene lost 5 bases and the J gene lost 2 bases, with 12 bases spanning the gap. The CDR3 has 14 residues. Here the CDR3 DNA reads TGTGCCAGCAGCCCTCGGGACACCAACACTGAAGCTTTCTTT. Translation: CASSPRDTNTEAFF.

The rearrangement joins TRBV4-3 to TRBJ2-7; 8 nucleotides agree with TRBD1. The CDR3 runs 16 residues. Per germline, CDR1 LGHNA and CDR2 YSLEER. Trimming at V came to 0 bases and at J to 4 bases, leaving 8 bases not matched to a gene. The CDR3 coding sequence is TGCGCCAGCAGCCAAGATGGAGGGACAGGATGGTACGAGCAGTACTTC. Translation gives CASSQDGGTGWYEQYF.

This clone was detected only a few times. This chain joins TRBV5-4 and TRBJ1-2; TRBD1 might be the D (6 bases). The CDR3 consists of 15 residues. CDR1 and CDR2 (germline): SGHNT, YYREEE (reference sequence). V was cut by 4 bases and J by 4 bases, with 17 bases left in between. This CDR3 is CASSVEPGDIYGYTF. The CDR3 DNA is TGTGCCAGCAGCGTCGAACCCGGGGACATCTATGGCTACACCTTC.

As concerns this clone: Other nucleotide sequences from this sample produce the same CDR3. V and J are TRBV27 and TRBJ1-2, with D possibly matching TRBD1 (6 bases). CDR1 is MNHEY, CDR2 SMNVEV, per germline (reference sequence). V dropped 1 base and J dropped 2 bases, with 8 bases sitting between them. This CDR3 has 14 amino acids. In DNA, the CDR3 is TGTGCCAGCAGTTTATACACAGGGAACTATGGCTACACCTTC. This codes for CASSLYTGNYGYTF.

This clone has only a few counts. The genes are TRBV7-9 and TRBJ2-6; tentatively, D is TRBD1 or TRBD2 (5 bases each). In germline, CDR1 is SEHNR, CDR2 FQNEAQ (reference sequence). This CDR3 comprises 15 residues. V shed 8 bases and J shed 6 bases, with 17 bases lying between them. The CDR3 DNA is TGTGCCAGCGGAGGCAGGGAATATAAGGCCAACGTCCTGACTTTC. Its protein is CASGGREYKANVLTF.

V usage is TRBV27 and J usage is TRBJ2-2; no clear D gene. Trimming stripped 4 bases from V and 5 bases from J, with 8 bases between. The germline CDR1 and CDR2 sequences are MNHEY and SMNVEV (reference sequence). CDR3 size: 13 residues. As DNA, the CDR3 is TGTGCCAGCAGTTATATAGGAACCGGGGAGCTGTTTTTT. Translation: CASSYIGTGELFF.

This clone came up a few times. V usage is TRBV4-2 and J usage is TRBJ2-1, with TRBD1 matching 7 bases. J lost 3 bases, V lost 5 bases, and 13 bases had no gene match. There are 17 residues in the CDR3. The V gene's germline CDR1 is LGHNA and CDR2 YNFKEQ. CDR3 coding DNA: TGTGCCAGCAGCTTGGGGATTACAGGGGCGCACTACAATGAGCAGTTCTTC. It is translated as CASSLGITGAHYNEQFF.

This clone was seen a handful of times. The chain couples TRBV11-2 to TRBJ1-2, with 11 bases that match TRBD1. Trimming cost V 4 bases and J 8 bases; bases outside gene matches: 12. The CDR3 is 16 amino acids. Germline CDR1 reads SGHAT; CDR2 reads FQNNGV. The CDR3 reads CASSSGWWDRGDGYTF. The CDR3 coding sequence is TGTGCCAGCAGCTCCGGATGGTGGGACAGGGGGGACGGCTACACCTTC. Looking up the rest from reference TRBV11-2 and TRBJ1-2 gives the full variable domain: EAGVAQSPRYKIIEKRQSVAFWCNPISGHATLYWYQQILGQGPKLLIQFQNNGVVDDSQLPKDRFSAERLKGVDSTLKIQPAKLEDSAVYLCASSSGWWDRGDGYTFGSGTRLTVV.

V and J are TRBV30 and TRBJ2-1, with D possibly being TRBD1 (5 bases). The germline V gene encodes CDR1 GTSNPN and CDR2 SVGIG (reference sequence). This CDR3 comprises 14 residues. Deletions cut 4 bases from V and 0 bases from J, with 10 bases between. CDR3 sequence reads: CAWIPDNSYNEQFF. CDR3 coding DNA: TGTGCCTGGATCCCGGACAACTCCTACAATGAGCAGTTCTTC.

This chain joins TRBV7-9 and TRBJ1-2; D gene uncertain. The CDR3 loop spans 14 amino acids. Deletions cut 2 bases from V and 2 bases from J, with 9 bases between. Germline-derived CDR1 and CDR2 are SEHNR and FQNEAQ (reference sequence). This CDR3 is CASSLLSQNYGYTF. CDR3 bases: TGTGCCAGCAGCTTACTTAGCCAGAACTATGGCTACACCTTC.

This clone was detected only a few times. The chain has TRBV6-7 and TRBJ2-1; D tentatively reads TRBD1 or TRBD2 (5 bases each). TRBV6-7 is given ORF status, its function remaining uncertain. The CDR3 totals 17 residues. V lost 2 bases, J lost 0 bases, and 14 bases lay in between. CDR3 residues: CASSYPADGGSYNEQFF. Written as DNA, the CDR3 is TGTGCCAGCAGTTACCCGGCCGATGGGGGCTCCTACAATGAGCAGTTCTTC.

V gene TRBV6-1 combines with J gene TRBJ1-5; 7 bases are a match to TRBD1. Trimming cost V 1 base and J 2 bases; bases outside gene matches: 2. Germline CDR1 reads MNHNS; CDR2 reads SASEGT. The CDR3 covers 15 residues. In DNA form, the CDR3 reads TGTGCCAGCAGTGAAGTTACAGGGGGCAATCAGCCCCAGCATTTT. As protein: CASSEVTGGNQPQHF.

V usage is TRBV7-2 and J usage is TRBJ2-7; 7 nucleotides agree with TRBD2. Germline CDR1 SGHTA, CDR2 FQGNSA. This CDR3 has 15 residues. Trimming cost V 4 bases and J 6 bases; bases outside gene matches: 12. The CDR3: CASSSGRDYTTEQYF. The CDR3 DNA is TGTGCCAGCAGCTCAGGAAGGGACTATACCACCGAGCAGTACTTC.

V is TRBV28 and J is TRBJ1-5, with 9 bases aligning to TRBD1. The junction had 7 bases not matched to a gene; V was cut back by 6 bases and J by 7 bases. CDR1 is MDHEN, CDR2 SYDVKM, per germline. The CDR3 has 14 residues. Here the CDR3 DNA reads TGTGCCAGCAGAATACAGGGGGCGAGCCAGCCCCAGCATTTT. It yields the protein CASRIQGASQPQHF.

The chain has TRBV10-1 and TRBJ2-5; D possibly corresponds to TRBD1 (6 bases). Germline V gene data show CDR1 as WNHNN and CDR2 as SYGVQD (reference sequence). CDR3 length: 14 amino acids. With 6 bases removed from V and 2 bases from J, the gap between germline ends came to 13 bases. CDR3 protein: CASRGRGRQETQYF. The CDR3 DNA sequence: TGCGCCAGCAGAGGCAGGGGTCGGCAAGAGACCCAGTACTTC.

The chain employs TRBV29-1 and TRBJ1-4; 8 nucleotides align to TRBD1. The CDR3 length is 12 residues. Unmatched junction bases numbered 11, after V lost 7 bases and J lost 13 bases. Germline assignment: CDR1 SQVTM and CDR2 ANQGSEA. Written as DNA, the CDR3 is TGCAGCGGGCTTCAGGGGACAGGAACACTGTTTTTT. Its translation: CSGLQGTGTLFF.

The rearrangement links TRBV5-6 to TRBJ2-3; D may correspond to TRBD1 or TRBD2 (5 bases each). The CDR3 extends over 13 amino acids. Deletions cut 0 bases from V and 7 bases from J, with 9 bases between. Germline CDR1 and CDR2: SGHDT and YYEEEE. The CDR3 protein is CASSLARGHTQYF. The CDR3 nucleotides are TGTGCCAGCAGCTTGGCTAGGGGACATACGCAGTATTTT.

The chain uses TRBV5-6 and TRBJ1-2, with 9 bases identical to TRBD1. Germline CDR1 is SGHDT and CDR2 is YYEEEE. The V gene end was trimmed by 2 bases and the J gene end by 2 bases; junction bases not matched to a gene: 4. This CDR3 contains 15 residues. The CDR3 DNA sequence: TGTGCCAGCAGCTTATGGGACAGGGTAAACTATGGCTACACCTTC. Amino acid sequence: CASSLWDRVNYGYTF.

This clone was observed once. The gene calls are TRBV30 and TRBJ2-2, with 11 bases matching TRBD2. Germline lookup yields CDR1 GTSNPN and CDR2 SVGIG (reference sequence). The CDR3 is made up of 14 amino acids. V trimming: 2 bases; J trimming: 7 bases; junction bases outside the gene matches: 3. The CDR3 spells CAWSTSGRVGELFF. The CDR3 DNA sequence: TGTGCCTGGAGTACTAGCGGGAGAGTCGGGGAGCTGTTTTTT.

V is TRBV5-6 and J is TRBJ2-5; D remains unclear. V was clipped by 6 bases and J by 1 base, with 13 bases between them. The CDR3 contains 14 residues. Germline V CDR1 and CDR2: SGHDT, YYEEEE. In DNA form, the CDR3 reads TGTGCCAGCATTCGATACAGAGCCCAAGAGACCCAGTACTTC. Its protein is CASIRYRAQETQYF.

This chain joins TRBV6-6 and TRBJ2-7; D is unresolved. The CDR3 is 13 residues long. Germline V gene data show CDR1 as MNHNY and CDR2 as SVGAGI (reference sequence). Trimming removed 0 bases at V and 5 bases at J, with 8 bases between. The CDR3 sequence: CASSYSDGDEQYF. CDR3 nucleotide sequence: TGTGCCAGCAGTTACTCGGATGGGGACGAGCAGTACTTC.